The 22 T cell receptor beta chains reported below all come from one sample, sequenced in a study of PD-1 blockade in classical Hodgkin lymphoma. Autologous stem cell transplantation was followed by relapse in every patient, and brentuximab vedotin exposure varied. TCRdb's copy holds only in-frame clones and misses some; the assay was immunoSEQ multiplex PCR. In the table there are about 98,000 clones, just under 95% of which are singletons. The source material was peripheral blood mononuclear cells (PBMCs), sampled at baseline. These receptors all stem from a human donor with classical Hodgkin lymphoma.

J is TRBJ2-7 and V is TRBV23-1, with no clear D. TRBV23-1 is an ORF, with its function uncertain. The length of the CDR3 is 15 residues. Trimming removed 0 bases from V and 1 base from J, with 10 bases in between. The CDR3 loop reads CASSQSEYVSYEQYF. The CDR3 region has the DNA TGCGCCAGCAGTCAATCGGAGTATGTGTCCTACGAGCAGTACTTC.

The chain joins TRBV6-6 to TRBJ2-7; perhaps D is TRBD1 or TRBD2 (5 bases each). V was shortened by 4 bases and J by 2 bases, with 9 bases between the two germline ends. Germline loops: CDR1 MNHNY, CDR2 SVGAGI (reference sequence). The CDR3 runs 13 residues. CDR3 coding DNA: TGTGCCAGCAGTTCGGGGCTCCCCTACGAGCAGTACTTC. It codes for CASSSGLPYEQYF.

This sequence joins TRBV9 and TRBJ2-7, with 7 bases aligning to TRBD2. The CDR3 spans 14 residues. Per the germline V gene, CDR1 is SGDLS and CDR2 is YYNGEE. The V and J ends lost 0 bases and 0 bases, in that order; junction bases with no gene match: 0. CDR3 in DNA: TGTGCCAGCAGCGTAGGCGGGAGCTCCTACGAGCAGTACTTC. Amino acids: CASSVGGSSYEQYF.

The CDR3 coding sequence is TGTGCCAGTAGTATAGCCTCCAACACCTATGGCTACACCTTC. This sequence encodes CASSIASNTYGYTF. The chain combines TRBV19 with TRBJ1-2; D remains ambiguous. The CDR3 contains 14 residues. Trimming removed 1 base at V and 4 bases at J, with 10 bases between. Germline values: CDR1 LNHDA, CDR2 SQIVND (reference sequence).

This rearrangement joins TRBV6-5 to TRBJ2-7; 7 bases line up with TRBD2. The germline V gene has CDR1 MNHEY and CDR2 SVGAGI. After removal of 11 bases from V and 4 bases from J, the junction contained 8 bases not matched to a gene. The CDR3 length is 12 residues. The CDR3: CAGGREPYEQYF. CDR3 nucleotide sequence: TGTGCCGGCGGGCGGGAGCCTTACGAGCAGTACTTC.

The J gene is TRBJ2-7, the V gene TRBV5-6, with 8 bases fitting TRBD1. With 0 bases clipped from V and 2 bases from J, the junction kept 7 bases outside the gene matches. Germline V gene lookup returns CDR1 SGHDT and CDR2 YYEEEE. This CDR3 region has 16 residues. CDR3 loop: CASSLAFQGATYEQYF. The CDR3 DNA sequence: TGTGCCAGCAGCTTGGCCTTTCAGGGGGCTACCTACGAGCAGTACTTC.

CDR3 coding DNA: TGCGCCAGCAGCTTGTTTTTTATGTCCCGGGACAGGGTCTACGAGCAGTACTTC. Translated: CASSLFFMSRDRVYEQYF. The genes are TRBV5-1 and TRBJ2-7, with 9 bases aligning to TRBD1. The length of the CDR3 is 18 residues. The V gene's germline CDR1 is SGHRS and CDR2 YFSETQ. J lost 3 bases, V lost 1 base, and 14 bases had no gene match.

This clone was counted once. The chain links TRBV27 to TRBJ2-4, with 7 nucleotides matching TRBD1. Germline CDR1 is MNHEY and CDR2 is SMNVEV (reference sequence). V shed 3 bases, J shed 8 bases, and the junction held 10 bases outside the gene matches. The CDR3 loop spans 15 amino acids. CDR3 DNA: TGTGCCAGCAGTTTCATGTCAGGGGGTCGGGACATTCAGTACTTC. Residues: CASSFMSGGRDIQYF.

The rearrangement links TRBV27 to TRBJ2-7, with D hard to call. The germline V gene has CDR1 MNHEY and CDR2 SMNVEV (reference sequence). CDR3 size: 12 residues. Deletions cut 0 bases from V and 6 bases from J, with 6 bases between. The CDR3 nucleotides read TGTGCCAGCAGTTTATCTGGCCGCGAGCAGTACTTC. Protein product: CASSLSGREQYF.

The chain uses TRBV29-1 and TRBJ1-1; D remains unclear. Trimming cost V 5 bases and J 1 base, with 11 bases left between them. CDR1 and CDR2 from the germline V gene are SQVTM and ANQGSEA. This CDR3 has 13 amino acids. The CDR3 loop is CSVNLPGNTEAFF. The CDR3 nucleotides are TGCAGCGTTAATCTCCCGGGGAACACTGAAGCTTTCTTT.

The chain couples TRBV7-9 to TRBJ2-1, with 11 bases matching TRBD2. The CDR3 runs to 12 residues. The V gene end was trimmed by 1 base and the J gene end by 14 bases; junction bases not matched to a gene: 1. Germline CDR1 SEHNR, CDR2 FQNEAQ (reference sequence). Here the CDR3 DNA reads TGTGCCAGCAGCTTAGAACTAGCGGGAGAGTTCTTC. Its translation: CASSLELAGEFF.

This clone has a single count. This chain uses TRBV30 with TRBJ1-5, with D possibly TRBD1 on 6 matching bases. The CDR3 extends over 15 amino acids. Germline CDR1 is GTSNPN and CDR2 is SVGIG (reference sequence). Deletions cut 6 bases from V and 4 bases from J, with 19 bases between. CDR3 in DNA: TGTGCCTGTGCTTGGGGGGCGAATGGAAATCAGCCCCAGCATTTT. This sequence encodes CACAWGANGNQPQHF. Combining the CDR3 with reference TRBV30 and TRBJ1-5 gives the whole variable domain SQTIHQWPATLVQPVGSPLSLECTVEGTSNPNLYWYRQAAGRGLQLLFYSVGIGQISSEVPQNLSASRPQDRQFILSSKKLLLSDSGFYLCACAWGANGNQPQHFGDGTRLSIL.

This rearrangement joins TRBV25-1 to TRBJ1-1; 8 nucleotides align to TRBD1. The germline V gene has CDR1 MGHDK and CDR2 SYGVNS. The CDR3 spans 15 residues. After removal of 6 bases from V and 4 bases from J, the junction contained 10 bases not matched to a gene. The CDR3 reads CASRNRGSWGTEAFF. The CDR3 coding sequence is TGTGCCAGCAGAAACAGGGGGTCTTGGGGCACTGAAGCTTTCTTT.

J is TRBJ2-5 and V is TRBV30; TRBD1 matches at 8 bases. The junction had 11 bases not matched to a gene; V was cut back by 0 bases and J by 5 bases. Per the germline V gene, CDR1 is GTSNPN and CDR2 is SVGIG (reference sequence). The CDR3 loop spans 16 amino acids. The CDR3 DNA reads TGTGCCTGGAGTGTAAACTTCGGACAGGGCGGGGAGACCCAGTACTTC. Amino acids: CAWSVNFGQGGETQYF.

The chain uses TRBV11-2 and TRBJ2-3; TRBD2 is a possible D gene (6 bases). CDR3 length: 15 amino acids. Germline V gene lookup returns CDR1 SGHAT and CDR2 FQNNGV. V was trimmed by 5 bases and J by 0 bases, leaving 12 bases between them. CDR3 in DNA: TGTGCCAGCAGCACGTCGGGACTCAGCACAGATACGCAGTATTTT. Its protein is CASSTSGLSTDTQYF.

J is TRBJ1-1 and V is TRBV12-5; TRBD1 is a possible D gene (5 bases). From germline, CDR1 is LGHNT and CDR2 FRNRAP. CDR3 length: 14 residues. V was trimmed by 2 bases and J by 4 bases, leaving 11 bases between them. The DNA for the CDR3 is TGTGCTAGTGGTTTGACTGAGAGGGGCACTGAAGCTTTCTTT. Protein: CASGLTERGTEAFF.

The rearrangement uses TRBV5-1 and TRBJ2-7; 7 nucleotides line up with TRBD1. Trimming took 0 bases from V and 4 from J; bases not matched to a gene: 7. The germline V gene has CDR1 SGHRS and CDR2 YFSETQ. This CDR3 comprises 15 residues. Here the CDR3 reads CASSLDHGTVYEQYF. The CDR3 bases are TGCGCCAGCAGCTTGGACCACGGGACAGTATACGAGCAGTACTTC.

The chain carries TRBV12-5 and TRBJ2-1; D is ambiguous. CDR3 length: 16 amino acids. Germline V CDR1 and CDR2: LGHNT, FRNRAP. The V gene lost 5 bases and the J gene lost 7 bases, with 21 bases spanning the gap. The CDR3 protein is CASGQRWGSAKNEQFF. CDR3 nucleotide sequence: TGTGCTAGTGGTCAACGGTGGGGTTCCGCTAAGAATGAGCAGTTCTTC.

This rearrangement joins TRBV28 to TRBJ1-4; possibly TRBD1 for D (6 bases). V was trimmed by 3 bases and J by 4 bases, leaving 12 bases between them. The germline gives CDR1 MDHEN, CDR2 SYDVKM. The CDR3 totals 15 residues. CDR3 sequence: CASSFGGANNEKLFF. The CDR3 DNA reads TGTGCCAGCAGTTTTGGGGGGGCCAATAATGAAAAACTGTTTTTT.

CDR3 loop: CASWTDYGYTF. The DNA for the CDR3 is TGTGCCAGTTGGACAGACTATGGCTACACCTTC. The V call is TRBV28, the J call TRBJ1-2, with D possibly matching TRBD1 (6 bases). This CDR3 contains 11 residues. Germline lookup yields CDR1 MDHEN and CDR2 SYDVKM. Trimming removed 9 bases at V and 3 bases at J, with 8 bases between.

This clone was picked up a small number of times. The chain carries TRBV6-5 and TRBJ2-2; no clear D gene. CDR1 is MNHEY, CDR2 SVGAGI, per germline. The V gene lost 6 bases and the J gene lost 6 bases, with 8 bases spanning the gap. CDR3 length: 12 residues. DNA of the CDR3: TGTGCCAGCAGGATCAGAGCCGGGGAGCTGTTTTTT. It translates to CASRIRAGELFF.

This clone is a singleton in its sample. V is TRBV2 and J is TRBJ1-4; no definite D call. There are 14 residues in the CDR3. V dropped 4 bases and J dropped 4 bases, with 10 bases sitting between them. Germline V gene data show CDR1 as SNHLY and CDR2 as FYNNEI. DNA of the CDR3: TGTGCCAGCAGTGTTTGGGGTATTAATGAAAAACTGTTTTTT. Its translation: CASSVWGINEKLFF.